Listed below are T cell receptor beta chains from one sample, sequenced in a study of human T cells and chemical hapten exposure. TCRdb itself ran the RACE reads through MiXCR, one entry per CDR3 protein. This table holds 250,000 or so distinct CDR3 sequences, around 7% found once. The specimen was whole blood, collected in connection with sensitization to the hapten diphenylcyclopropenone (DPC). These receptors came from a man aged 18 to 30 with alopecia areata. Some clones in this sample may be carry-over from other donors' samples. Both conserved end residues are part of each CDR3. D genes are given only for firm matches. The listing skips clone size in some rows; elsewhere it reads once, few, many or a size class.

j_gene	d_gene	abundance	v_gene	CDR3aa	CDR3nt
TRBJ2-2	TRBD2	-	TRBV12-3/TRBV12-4	CASSLVAGRAGELFF	TGTGCCAGCAGTTTAGTTGCAGGGAGGGCCGGGGAGCTGTTTTTT
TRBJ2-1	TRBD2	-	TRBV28	CASRSPGLARNEQFF	TGTGCCAGCAGATCGCCGGGACTAGCCCGCAATGAGCAGTTCTTC
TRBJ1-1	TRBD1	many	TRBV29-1	CSVEDLGTGPQAFF	TGCAGCGTTGAAGATTTAGGGACAGGGCCACAAGCTTTCTTT
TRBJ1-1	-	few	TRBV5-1	CASSLDWGNTEAFF	TGCGCCAGCAGCTTGGATTGGGGGAACACTGAAGCTTTCTTT
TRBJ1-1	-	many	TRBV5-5	CASSLGGGAFF	TGTGCCAGCAGCTTGGGCGGCGGAGCTTTCTTT
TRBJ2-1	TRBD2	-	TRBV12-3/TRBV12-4	CASKGTSGEQFF	TGTGCCAGCAAGGGGACTAGCGGGGAGCAGTTCTTC
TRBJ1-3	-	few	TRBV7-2	CASSLATDVSGNTIYF	TGTGCCAGCAGCTTAGCGACGGATGTCTCTGGAAACACCATATATTTT
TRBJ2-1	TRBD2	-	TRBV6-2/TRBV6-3	CASKGLAGEQFF	TGTGCCAGCAAAGGACTAGCGGGGGAGCAGTTCTTC
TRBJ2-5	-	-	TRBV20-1	CSARGEETQYF	TGCAGTGCTAGAGGTGAAGAGACCCAGTACTTC
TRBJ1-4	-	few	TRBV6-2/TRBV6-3	CASSRTQGYEKLFF	TGTGCCAGCAGTCGGACGCAGGGATATGAAAAACTGTTTTTT
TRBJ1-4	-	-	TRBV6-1	CASRMGASLEKLFF	TGTGCCAGCAGGATGGGGGCGTCTCTTGAAAAACTGTTTTTT
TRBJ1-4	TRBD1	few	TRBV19	CASTVQGAANEKLFF	TGTGCCAGTACCGTACAGGGGGCCGCTAATGAAAAACTGTTTTTT